Described below is a single T cell receptor (beta chain) sequence and its context. This sample stems from a study of blood T cell repertoires in COVID-19. Per the study methods: Researchers report that nucleated cell counts were estimated from reference gene primer amplification. Profiling relied on immunoSEQ multiplex PCR, and the TCRdb table lists in-frame clones only, not all of them. The D gene and trimming were derived from the DNA, and the V and J assignments and clone size from that table. Among about 250,000 clones listed, about 85% were seen once. CDR3 length equals 17 residues. The V gene end was trimmed by 5 bases and the J gene end by 3 bases; junction bases not matched to a gene: 12. The germline gives CDR1 KGHSH, CDR2 LQKENI. Across under 25 US areas, participants ranged in age from 18 to 89 years.

Sequencing was carried out using PBMCs or T cells enriched from blood (not recorded which). The sequence was obtained from a woman in her forties or fifties who had been exposed to COVID-19. The rearrangement joins TRBV18 to TRBJ1-2; 10 bases map to TRBD1. Written as DNA, the CDR3 is TGTGCCAGCTCAGCGACAGGGGGCGATAGGGATGACTATGGCTACACCTTC. It codes for CASSATGGDRDDYGYTF.